Each of the 8 T cell receptor beta chains below was sequenced from the same sample in a study of OX40 agonist ivuxolimab in advanced cancers. Receptors were amplified or captured by the immunoSEQ multiplex PCR assay. TCRdb obtained this table from immuneACCESS and retained in-frame rearrangements with V and J assigned. These tables miss some clones; where compared with another copy, unresolved V genes account for less than half of the shortfall, and the remainder is unexplained. The sample data list over 80,000 clones, and about 90% of these were observed just once. The top ten constitute approximately 4% of the sample. Sequenced here: CD4+ or CD8+ T cells sorted from blood, sampled in a trial of the OX40 agonist ivuxolimab. The receptors derive from an adult with an advanced solid tumor such as melanoma, head and neck, liver or kidney cancer.

The genes are TRBV6-6 and TRBJ1-1, with D unresolved. Looked up from germline, CDR1 is MNHNY and CDR2 is SVGAGI (reference sequence). The CDR3 loop spans 15 amino acids. With 5 bases removed from V and 3 bases from J, the gap between germline ends came to 16 bases. CDR3 region: CASSRISYPDTEAFF. In DNA form, the CDR3 reads TGTGCCAGCAGTCGGATTTCATACCCCGACACTGAAGCTTTCTTT.

The J gene is TRBJ2-5, the V gene TRBV6-5; 9 bases line up with TRBD2. The CDR3 covers 15 residues. V dropped 4 bases and J dropped 5; count of bases not matched to a gene: 8. Germline CDR1 reads MNHEY; CDR2 reads SVGAGI. CDR3: CASSFSRTSGETQYF. Here the CDR3 DNA reads TGTGCCAGCAGTTTTTCACGTACTAGCGGGGAGACCCAGTACTTC.

The chain has TRBV11-3 and TRBJ1-1, with a weak D call TRBD1 (6 bases). Looked up from germline, CDR1 is SGHNT and CDR2 is YENEEA. The CDR3 totals 16 residues. Trimming shortened V by 6 bases and J by 4 bases, and 21 bases separated the two germline ends. The CDR3 loop reads CASSFRGGASSTEAFF. The CDR3, as DNA: TGTGCCAGCAGTTTTCGTGGGGGCGCGTCTTCCACTGAAGCTTTCTTT.

J is TRBJ2-1 and V is TRBV5-1; D is ambiguous. The CDR3 has 15 residues. V was shortened by 0 bases and J by 5 bases, with 12 bases between the two germline ends. Germline CDR1 SGHRS, CDR2 YFSETQ. The CDR3 loop reads CASSLAQAVHNEQFF. CDR3 DNA sequence: TGCGCCAGCAGCTTGGCGCAGGCAGTGCACAATGAGCAGTTCTTC.

The chain uses TRBV27 and TRBJ1-1, with no clear D. V dropped 5 bases and J dropped 1 base, with 14 bases sitting between them. CDR3 length: 15 amino acids. Looked up from germline, CDR1 is MNHEY and CDR2 is SMNVEV (reference sequence). The CDR3 here is CASSHRQKGNTEAFF. CDR3 sequence (DNA): TGTGCCAGCAGTCACAGACAAAAGGGGAACACTGAAGCTTTCTTT.

The chain links TRBV5-1 to TRBJ2-6; possibly TRBD1 for D (6 bases). The CDR3 totals 18 residues. Germline V gives CDR1 SGHRS, CDR2 YFSETQ. V was cut by 4 bases and J by 0 bases, with 17 bases left in between. The CDR3 here is CASSHRTVSSSGANVLTF. CDR3 bases: TGCGCCAGCAGCCATCGGACAGTCTCAAGCTCTGGGGCCAACGTCCTGACTTTC.

The chain is built from TRBV6-5 and TRBJ1-2; D gene unclear. Trimming left V 4 bases short and J 8 bases short, with 14 bases between. This CDR3 region has 13 residues. Germline V lookup: CDR1 MNHEY, CDR2 SVGAGI. This chain's CDR3 is CASSLGRIGGYTF. As DNA, the CDR3 is TGTGCCAGCAGTTTGGGCAGGATAGGGGGCTACACCTTC.

This chain links TRBV11-2 with TRBJ2-3; the D gene could be TRBD1 or TRBD2 (5 bases each). The germline V gene has CDR1 SGHAT and CDR2 FQNNGV. Trimming cost V 1 base and J 1 base, with 18 bases left between them. This CDR3 is 18 amino acids long. The CDR3 loop is CASSLVGAGLRGTDTQYF. For the CDR3, the DNA is TGTGCCAGCAGCTTAGTCGGGGCAGGGCTCCGTGGCACAGATACGCAGTATTTT.